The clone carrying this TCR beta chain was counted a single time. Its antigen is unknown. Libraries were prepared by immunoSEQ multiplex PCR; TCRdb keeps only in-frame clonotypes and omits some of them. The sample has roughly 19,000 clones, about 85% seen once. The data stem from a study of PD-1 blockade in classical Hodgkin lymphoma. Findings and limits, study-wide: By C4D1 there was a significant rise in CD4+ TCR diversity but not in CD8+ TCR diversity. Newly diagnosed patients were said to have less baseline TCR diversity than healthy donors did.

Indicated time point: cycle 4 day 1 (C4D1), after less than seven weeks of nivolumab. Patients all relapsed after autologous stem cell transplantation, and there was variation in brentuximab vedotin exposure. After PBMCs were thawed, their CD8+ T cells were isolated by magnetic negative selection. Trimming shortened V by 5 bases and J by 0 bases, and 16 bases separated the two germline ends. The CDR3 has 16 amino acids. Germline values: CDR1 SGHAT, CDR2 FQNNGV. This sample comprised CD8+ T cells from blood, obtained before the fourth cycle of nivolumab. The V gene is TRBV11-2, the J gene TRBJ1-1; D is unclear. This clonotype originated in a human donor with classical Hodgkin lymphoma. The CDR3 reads CASSSYRGRVNTEAFF. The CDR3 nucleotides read TGTGCCAGCAGCAGCTACCGGGGTCGGGTGAACACTGAAGCTTTCTTT.